The 31 T cell receptor beta chains below all came from one sample that was sequenced in a study of blood T cell repertoires in COVID-19. Profiling relied on immunoSEQ multiplex PCR, and the TCRdb table lists in-frame clones only, not all of them. Here the sample spans about 400,000 clones, more than 70% being singletons. The sequenced sample consisted of peripheral blood. The source is a man aged 35 to 55 with acute or convalescent COVID-19.

The CDR3 here is CASSPGGLGSPLHF. DNA of the CDR3: TGTGCCAGCAGCCCAGGGGGCCTTGGTTCACCCCTCCACTTT. The genes are TRBV7-9 and TRBJ1-6; 8 nucleotides line up with TRBD1. The CDR3 runs to 14 residues. With V trimmed by 5 bases and J by 9 bases, 6 bases remained unmatched. Germline CDR1 SEHNR, CDR2 FQNEAQ (reference sequence).

For the CDR3, the DNA is TGTGCCAGCAGTTTCGGGGTGAGACTTAACTATGGCTACACCTTC. Translation gives CASSFGVRLNYGYTF. The chain carries TRBV28 and TRBJ1-2; no reliable D call. The CDR3 totals 15 residues. Germline V lookup: CDR1 MDHEN, CDR2 SYDVKM. Trimming took off 3 bases at V and 1 base at J, with 12 bases between the two ends.

The chain employs TRBV10-3 and TRBJ1-1, with D perhaps TRBD1 (5 bases). The V gene's germline CDR1 is ENHRY and CDR2 SYGVKD. The ends were cut back, 2 bases at V and 1 base at J, with 8 bases in the middle. This CDR3 is built from 14 residues. As DNA, the CDR3 is TGTGCCATCAGTGAGCGGGGGGGGAACACTGAAGCTTTCTTT. This encodes CAISERGGNTEAFF.

The chain carries TRBV28 and TRBJ1-5, with D perhaps TRBD1 (5 bases). Germline CDR1 reads MDHEN; CDR2 reads SYDVKM. This CDR3 is built from 13 residues. V lost 10 bases and J lost 2, with 12 bases in between. The CDR3 DNA follows: TGTGCCACCACCTCGGGGGGCAATCAGCCCCAGCATTTT. Protein product: CATTSGGNQPQHF.

The chain is built from TRBV6-5 and TRBJ1-2, with a possible D match to TRBD1 (6 bases). This CDR3 contains 14 residues. CDR1 and CDR2 (germline): MNHEY, SVGAGI. Trimming shortened V by 10 bases and J by 4 bases, and 19 bases separated the two germline ends. In DNA form, the CDR3 reads TGTGCCACCCACGGGGGGGCGCAGCGCTATGGCTACACCTTC. It specifies CATHGGAQRYGYTF.

The gene calls are TRBV2 and TRBJ2-1; TRBD2 matches 8 bases. Germline V gene lookup returns CDR1 SNHLY and CDR2 FYNNEI. The CDR3 covers 13 residues. V was clipped by 8 bases and J by 9 bases; unmatched bases: 9. The CDR3 bases are TGTGCCAGCTTCGGGACTAGACACGGTGAGCAGTTCTTC. Protein product: CASFGTRHGEQFF.

This sequence joins TRBV10-3 and TRBJ2-2; D may be TRBD2 (5 bases). Trimming left V 6 bases short and J 3 bases short, with 11 bases between. Germline V gives CDR1 ENHRY, CDR2 SYGVKD. This CDR3 is 14 amino acids long. CDR3 DNA: TGTGCCATCAGGGGGAGTTGGGACACCGGGGAGCTGTTTTTT. This translates into CAIRGSWDTGELFF.

This chain uses TRBV6-5 with TRBJ1-1, with D unresolved. This CDR3 contains 13 residues. Per the germline V gene, CDR1 is MNHEY and CDR2 is SVGAGI. Trimming took 6 bases from V and 8 from J, leaving 16 bases between them. The CDR3 sequence is CASRTPPRVEAFF. CDR3 in DNA: TGTGCCAGCAGGACACCCCCCCGAGTCGAAGCTTTCTTT.

This clone was observed a single time. The CDR3 nucleotides are TGCGCCAGCAGCCCCGGACAGGAGACTTACCAAGAGACCCAGTACTTC. As protein: CASSPGQETYQETQYF. The chain carries TRBV5-1 and TRBJ2-5; 7 bases map to TRBD1. CDR1 is SGHRS and CDR2 is YFSETQ in the germline V gene. The CDR3 is 16 amino acids. The V and J ends lost 4 bases and 0 bases, in that order; junction bases with no gene match: 9.

The rearrangement joins TRBV5-1 to TRBJ2-1; weak D call: TRBD1 (7 bases). Germline CDR1 SGHRS, CDR2 YFSETQ. Trimming left V 3 bases short and J 0 bases short, with 16 bases between. The CDR3 length is 17 residues. Here the CDR3 DNA reads TGCGCCAGCAGCTCCGCAGGGGGGCGGGGCTCCTACAATGAGCAGTTCTTC. Residues: CASSSAGGRGSYNEQFF.

The rearrangement joins TRBV6-5 to TRBJ1-6; possibly TRBD1 for D (5 bases). Germline CDR1 reads MNHEY; CDR2 reads SVGAGI. CDR3 length: 14 amino acids. V lost 7 bases to trimming and J lost 8 bases, with 15 bases between them. The DNA for the CDR3 is TGTGCCAGCATTTTCAGGCAGGGATATTCACCCCTCCACTTT. Its protein product is CASIFRQGYSPLHF.

This clone was observed once. The chain couples TRBV19 to TRBJ1-1; D not certain. This CDR3 has 15 residues. The germline V gene encodes CDR1 LNHDA and CDR2 SQIVND (reference sequence). With 2 bases removed from V and 1 base from J, the gap between germline ends came to 11 bases. Written as DNA, the CDR3 is TGTGCCAGTAGTATATGGAACAGACCGAACACTGAAGCTTTCTTT. It codes for CASSIWNRPNTEAFF.

This clone was detected once. This sequence joins TRBV5-4 and TRBJ1-2; tentative D call: TRBD1 (5 bases). Per germline, CDR1 SGHNT and CDR2 YYREEE (reference sequence). V gave up 0 bases and J gave up 4 bases, with 10 bases separating them. The CDR3 is 14 amino acids. CDR3 amino acids: CASSLADSLYGYTF. DNA for the CDR3: TGTGCCAGCAGCTTGGCCGACAGTCTCTATGGCTACACCTTC.

The chain links TRBV5-6 to TRBJ2-7; D is perhaps TRBD2 (5 bases). In germline, CDR1 is SGHDT, CDR2 YYEEEE. The CDR3 sequence is 15 residues long. Trimming pared 7 bases from V and 4 bases from J, leaving 21 bases between. The CDR3 here is CASAPGKLRVYEQYF. CDR3 coding DNA: TGTGCCAGCGCCCCGGGTAAGCTGAGGGTGTACGAGCAGTACTTC.

The chain is built from TRBV4-2 and TRBJ2-5; TRBD1 aligns across 7 bases. This CDR3 spans 15 amino acids. V dropped 0 bases and J dropped 11; count of bases not matched to a gene: 12. Germline V lookup: CDR1 LGHNA, CDR2 YNFKEQ. CDR3 protein: CASSQDNERGRSQYF. The CDR3 DNA is TGTGCCAGCAGCCAAGATAACGAAAGGGGGCGATCTCAGTACTTC.

The V and J genes are TRBV30 and TRBJ2-7; D is possibly TRBD2 (5 bases). The V gene lost 4 bases and the J gene lost 6 bases, with 16 bases spanning the gap. This CDR3 comprises 13 residues. Germline V CDR1 and CDR2: GTSNPN, SVGIG (reference sequence). The CDR3 region has the DNA TGTGCCTGGAACCACAAAGCCGGGGTCGAGCAGTACTTC. It yields the protein CAWNHKAGVEQYF.

The chain combines TRBV7-9 with TRBJ2-1, with TRBD2 identical over 9 bases. The CDR3 covers 16 residues. Germline V lookup: CDR1 SEHNR, CDR2 FQNEAQ (reference sequence). V shed 3 bases, J shed 5 bases, and the junction held 8 bases outside the gene matches. This CDR3 reads CASSFLSGSGHNEQFF. The CDR3 nucleotides are TGTGCCAGCAGCTTTCTTAGCGGGAGTGGTCACAATGAGCAGTTCTTC.

The chain employs TRBV11-2 and TRBJ1-1; weak D call: TRBD1 (5 bases). The CDR3 has 13 amino acids. The V end lost 5 bases, the J end lost 0 bases, and 7 bases lay between the germline ends. The germline V gene has CDR1 SGHAT and CDR2 FQNNGV. CDR3 loop: CASSTGLNTEAFF. In nucleotides, the CDR3 is TGTGCCAGCAGCACAGGATTGAACACTGAAGCTTTCTTT.

The chain couples TRBV5-5 to TRBJ2-5; 8 bases map to TRBD2. Germline loops: CDR1 SGHKS, CDR2 YYEKEE (reference sequence). The CDR3 consists of 17 residues. With V trimmed by 5 bases and J by 2 bases, 14 bases remained unmatched. The CDR3 loop is CASRYSLTGLGQETQYF. In DNA, the CDR3 is TGTGCCAGCAGATATTCCCTTACGGGACTAGGTCAAGAGACCCAGTACTTC. Full variable domain (rest looked up from reference TRBV5-5 and TRBJ2-5): DAGVTQSPTHLIKTRGQQVTLRCSPISGHKSVSWYQQVLGQGPQFIFQYYEKEERGRGNFPDRFSARQFPNYSSELNVNALLLGDSALYLCASRYSLTGLGQETQYFGPGTRLLVL.

DNA for the CDR3: TGTGCCACCCTGACAGGGGCTGAGTATCAGCCCCAGCATTTT. This encodes CATLTGAEYQPQHF. This chain links TRBV28 with TRBJ1-5, with 8 positions matching TRBD1. Per germline, CDR1 MDHEN and CDR2 SYDVKM. Unmatched junction bases numbered 10, after V lost 10 bases and J lost 5 bases. This CDR3 has 14 residues.

The J gene is TRBJ1-2, the V gene TRBV10-3, with no clear D. The CDR3 contains 11 residues. The V end was cut by 2 bases, the J end by 6 bases, with 4 bases between. Per germline, CDR1 ENHRY and CDR2 SYGVKD. The CDR3 DNA follows: TGTGCCATCAGTGAGAACAATGGCTACACCTTC. It is translated as CAISENNGYTF.

The rearrangement uses TRBV7-3 and TRBJ2-1; D may be TRBD1 (6 bases). Germline V gene data show CDR1 as SGHTA and CDR2 as FQGTGA. Trimming shortened V by 5 bases and J by 0 bases, and 14 bases separated the two germline ends. This CDR3 is built from 16 residues. The CDR3 here is CASSPHQTGSYNEQFF. In DNA form, the CDR3 reads TGTGCCAGCAGCCCGCACCAGACAGGCTCCTACAATGAGCAGTTCTTC.

The CDR3 bases are TGTGCCAGCAGCCGGGACAGGGGGAACTATGGCTACACCTTC. Amino acids: CASSRDRGNYGYTF. The V call is TRBV5-4, the J call TRBJ1-2, with 11 bases aligning to TRBD1. The trim removed 4 bases at V and 2 bases at J, leaving 1 base unmatched. Germline-derived CDR1 and CDR2 are SGHNT and YYREEE (reference sequence). This CDR3 is 14 amino acids long.

The rearrangement joins TRBV9 to TRBJ1-5, with D uncertain. This CDR3 comprises 14 residues. Trimming pared 0 bases from V and 4 bases from J, leaving 8 bases between. CDR1 and CDR2 (germline): SGDLS, YYNGEE. DNA of the CDR3: TGTGCCAGCAGCGTAGGGTCAGGAAATCAGCCCCAGCATTTT. It translates to CASSVGSGNQPQHF.

The chain has TRBV7-3 and TRBJ1-2; 7 nucleotides line up with TRBD1. Germline V gives CDR1 SGHTA, CDR2 FQGTGA. The junction had 17 bases not matched to a gene; V was cut back by 10 bases and J by 0 bases. The CDR3 has 17 residues. In DNA form, the CDR3 reads TGTGCCAACTCAGATCGGCAGGGGGTTTTCTCTAACTATGGCTACACCTTC. Residues: CANSDRQGVFSNYGYTF.

In its sample, this clone was seen a few times. V gene TRBV5-8 combines with J gene TRBJ1-1; D possibly corresponds to TRBD1 (6 bases). The length of the CDR3 is 15 residues. V gave up 3 bases and J gave up 2 bases, with 14 bases separating them. The germline V gene has CDR1 SGHTS and CDR2 YDEGEE. The DNA of the CDR3 is TGTGCCAGCAGCTCGTACAGGGATGGAAACACTGAAGCTTTCTTT. Amino acids: CASSSYRDGNTEAFF.

In its sample, this clone was seen a few times. This chain joins TRBV4-1 and TRBJ1-1, with unresolved D. With 2 bases removed from V and 10 bases from J, the gap between germline ends came to 11 bases. CDR1 is MGHRA, CDR2 YSYEKL, per germline. The CDR3 contains 12 residues. CDR3 region: CASSQPGLRAFF. The CDR3 nucleotides are TGCGCCAGCAGCCAACCCGGGTTACGAGCTTTCTTT.

The gene calls are TRBV30 and TRBJ1-1; D remains ambiguous. Trimming removed 5 bases at V and 1 base at J, with 11 bases between. The CDR3 spans 13 residues. The germline CDR1 and CDR2 sequences are GTSNPN and SVGIG (reference sequence). The CDR3 reads CAWGAGRNTEAFF. DNA of the CDR3: TGTGCCTGGGGAGCCGGGAGGAACACTGAAGCTTTCTTT.

The J gene is TRBJ1-6, the V gene TRBV18; D gene uncertain. Germline V lookup: CDR1 KGHSH, CDR2 LQKENI. The CDR3 runs 14 residues. With 3 bases removed from V and 9 bases from J, the gap between germline ends came to 12 bases. The chain's CDR3 is CASSPEASISPLHF. The CDR3 DNA reads as TGTGCCAGCTCACCCGAAGCGTCCATTTCACCCCTCCACTTT.

The table lists this clone with a few counts. The chain couples TRBV7-2 to TRBJ2-7; D unresolved. The CDR3 consists of 13 residues. Trimming removed 1 base at V and 7 bases at J, with 11 bases between. Per the germline V gene, CDR1 is SGHTA and CDR2 is FQGNSA. In DNA form, the CDR3 reads TGTGCCAGCAGCTTAGGCACCCCGGGTGAGCAGTACTTC. Translating gives CASSLGTPGEQYF.

This clone was seen just once. The chain joins TRBV5-6 to TRBJ1-2; TRBD1 is a possible D gene (5 bases). This CDR3 is 16 amino acids long. The germline V gene encodes CDR1 SGHDT and CDR2 YYEEEE. The V end was cut by 1 base, the J end by 2 bases, with 15 bases between. CDR3 in amino acids: CASSLLGHRLNYGYTF. Here the CDR3 DNA reads TGTGCCAGCAGCTTGTTAGGACACAGGTTAAACTATGGCTACACCTTC.